The rows below give T cell receptor beta chains drawn from one sample of a study of identical twins. TCRdb re-called the 5' RACE reads with MiXCR, one entry per CDR3 protein. Found here are 210,000 or so distinct CDR3 sequences, 7.5% of them singletons; the top ten hold roughly 2%. The same specimen was also included in a second study, on yellow fever vaccine responses in identical twins.

Source material: memory (CD45RO+) T cells sorted from blood. These receptors originate from a woman younger than 30 in good health. Each CDR3 is given with its conserved first and last residue. D genes are given only for firm matches. The size of a clone is reported for some rows only, either as once, few or many, or as a class for expanded clones.

D	size	V	J	DNA	CDR3
.	.	TRBV27	TRBJ2-7	TGTGCCAGCAGTTTTCCTGGCAGGGCCGAGCAGTACTTC	CASSFPGRAEQYF
.	many	TRBV5-6	TRBJ2-3	TGTGCCAGCAGCTTCGGTGGATGGGGGGATACGCAGTATTTT	CASSFGGWGDTQYF
.	few	TRBV7-7	TRBJ2-1	TGTGCTAGCAGCCCCGAGGGGACGGACTACAATGAGCAGTTCTTC	CASSPEGTDYNEQFF
.	many	TRBV6-4	TRBJ2-3	TGTGCCAGCAGTGACAGGGGCACAGATACGCAGTATTTT	CASSDRGTDTQYF
.	.	TRBV7-2	TRBJ1-2	TGTGCCAGCAGCTTAGATGGGGGGACCTACTATGGCTACACCTTC	CASSLDGGTYYGYTF
TRBD2	.	TRBV20-1	TRBJ2-7	TGCAGTGCGCCAAAACCGGGGGGTCCCTACGAGCAGTACTTC	CSAPKPGGPYEQYF
TRBD1	.	TRBV6-1	TRBJ1-6	TGTGCCAGCATCATGGGACAGGCTAATTCACCCCTCCACTTT	CASIMGQANSPLHF
TRBD2	many	TRBV7-2	TRBJ2-3	TGTGCCAGCAGCCTTTGGACTAGCAGCACTAGCACAGATACGCAGTATTTT	CASSLWTSSTSTDTQYF
TRBD2	many	TRBV4-2	TRBJ2-3	TGTGCCAGCAGCCAAGTAGCGGGAGTGGTAGATACGCAGTATTTT	CASSQVAGVVDTQYF
TRBD1	few	TRBV18	TRBJ2-7	TGTGCCAGCTCACCGGGACAGGGTTGGTCCGAGCAGTACTTC	CASSPGQGWSEQYF
.	many	TRBV4-2	TRBJ2-5	TGTGCCAGCAGCCAAGGAAATCGTCGGGCTCAAGAGACCCAGTACTTC	CASSQGNRRAQETQYF
TRBD2	few	TRBV20-1	TRBJ2-7	TGCAGTGCTAGAGAGCGGGAGAGCTCCTACGAGCAGTACTTC	CSARERESSYEQYF
.	.	TRBV7-9	TRBJ1-1	TGTGCCAGCAGCATAACTTTAGAGAACACTGAAGCTTTCTTT	CASSITLENTEAFF
TRBD1	.	TRBV4-1	TRBJ1-6	TGCGCCAGCAGCCAAGATCCTTCCGGGACAGATAAATCACCCCTCCACTTT	CASSQDPSGTDKSPLHF
.	few	TRBV29-1	TRBJ1-5	TGCAGCGTTGGACAGGTTCAAGGGCCCCAGCATTTT	CSVGQVQGPQHF
TRBD1	few	TRBV28	TRBJ2-2	TGTGCCAGCCAACCGGACAGGGGGGGCACCGGGGAGCTGTTTTTT	CASQPDRGGTGELFF
TRBD2	.	TRBV7-3	TRBJ2-2	TGTGCCAGCGCCATAGCGGGGGGGAACACCGGGGAGCTGTTTTTT	CASAIAGGNTGELFF
TRBD2	.	TRBV2	TRBJ2-1	TGTGCCAGCAGATATCGCGGGGGGGCTTTGGATGAGCAGTTCTTC	CASRYRGGALDEQFF
.	.	TRBV18	TRBJ2-1	TGTGCCAGCTCATCCAGGGATAATGAGCAGTTCTTC	CASSSRDNEQFF
TRBD2	.	TRBV7-9	TRBJ2-3	TGTGCCAGCACTAGCGGGGGGGCCTATCCAGATACGCAGTATTTT	CASTSGGAYPDTQYF
TRBD2	.	TRBV14	TRBJ2-3	TGTGCCAGCAGCCTCATCGGGGGGTCAAAAACGCAGTATTTT	CASSLIGGSKTQYF
.	many	TRBV12-3/TRBV12-4	TRBJ2-7	TGTGCCAGCAGTCCACTAGTCAACTACGAGCAGTACTTC	CASSPLVNYEQYF
TRBD1	.	TRBV5-1	TRBJ2-5	TGCGCCAGCAACCCGGGGACAGGGGGTAGAAAGACCCAGTACTTC	CASNPGTGGRKTQYF
.	.	TRBV28	TRBJ2-1	TGTGCCAGCAGTTTATTGGACTCCGAGCAGTTCTTC	CASSLLDSEQFF
.	many	TRBV7-9	TRBJ1-1	TGTGCCAGCAGCTTAGGTTCGGGGAACACTGAAGCTTTCTTT	CASSLGSGNTEAFF
TRBD2	.	TRBV28	TRBJ2-1	TGTGCCAGCGGAGTAGGGGGGACTAGCGGCTCCTACAATGAGCAGTTCTTC	CASGVGGTSGSYNEQFF
.	.	TRBV18	TRBJ2-1	TGTGCCAGCTCACCAGGTATGAGCAATGAGCAGTTCTTC	CASSPGMSNEQFF
.	few	TRBV3-1	TRBJ2-7	TGTGCCAGCAGCCAAGACGATCGGAGGGGGGCGGACGAGCAGTACTTC	CASSQDDRRGADEQYF
.	few	TRBV5-1	TRBJ1-6	TGCGCCAGCAGCCAAGTGGGGGGTTCACCCCTCCACTTT	CASSQVGGSPLHF
TRBD2	.	TRBV6-4	TRBJ2-3	TGTGCCAGCAATGGACGGGGGGTAGATACGCAGTATTTT	CASNGRGVDTQYF
.	.	TRBV7-6	TRBJ2-7	TGTGCCAGCAGCTTAGCGGGGGAAGGGAGCTCCTACGAGCAGTACTTC	CASSLAGEGSSYEQYF
TRBD2	few	TRBV30	TRBJ2-5	TGTGCCTGGAGTGTTGGAGCGGGGCAGACCCAGTACTTC	CAWSVGAGQTQYF
.	.	TRBV10-3	TRBJ2-1	TGTGCCATCAGTGAGCGGGTCACCGAAGAGCAGTTCTTC	CAISERVTEEQFF
TRBD1	few	TRBV18	TRBJ2-7	TGTGCCAGCTCACCCAGACAGGGAACGAACGAGCAGTACTTC	CASSPRQGTNEQYF
.	many	TRBV28	TRBJ2-3	TGTGCCAGCAGACTCCCCGGACGGATCACAGATACGCAGTATTTT	CASRLPGRITDTQYF
TRBD1	many	TRBV28	TRBJ1-1	TGTGCCAGCAGTTCCGCTACCAGGACAGGACCCTTGAACACTGAAGCTTTCTTT	CASSSATRTGPLNTEAFF
.	many	TRBV20-1	TRBJ1-6	TGCAGTGCTAGACACCGGGGGCAGTTCTCACCCCTCCACTTT	CSARHRGQFSPLHF
TRBD1	few	TRBV3-1	TRBJ1-1	TGTGCCAGCAGCCCTTCGGACAGGGACCCTGAAGCTTTCTTT	CASSPSDRDPEAFF
.	many	TRBV10-2	TRBJ2-3	TGCGCCAGCAGTGAGTCGAAGGTTGGGACGGGGGATACGCAGTATTTT	CASSESKVGTGDTQYF